This TCR beta chain originates from a study of blood T cell repertoires in COVID-19. In the authors' workflow: Estimation of nucleated cell counts relied on the amplification of reference gene primers. Only in-frame clones appear in the TCRdb table, and some are missing; sequencing was by immunoSEQ multiplex PCR. V and J calls and clone size are given by that table; D and trimming were obtained from the DNA. Here the sample spans about 300,000 clones, about nine tenths being singletons. Sequenced sample: peripheral blood. The TCR was taken from a woman between 50 and 59 years old with COVID-19, enrolled during active disease.

The CDR3 loop reads CASSQDSSTSNQPQHF. CDR3 bases: TGTGCCAGCAGCCAAGATTCGAGCACTAGCAATCAGCCCCAGCATTTT. The rearrangement joins TRBV3-1 (or the pseudogene TRBV3-2) to TRBJ1-5; no definite D call. Germline V gene lookup returns CDR1 LGHDT and CDR2 YNNKEL (reference sequence). CDR3 length: 16 amino acids. Trimming stripped 0 bases from V and 0 bases from J, with 9 bases between.